Included here is one T cell receptor beta chain sequence, with context. Its antigen is still unknown. The data stem from a study of tumor and adjacent non-tumor tissue in lung cancer. As for the study in general: There were around 11 adenocarcinoma, a couple of squamous cell carcinoma and 1 small cell lung cancer cases. On average, productive TCRbeta reads reached about 4.17 million per sample.

A modified ARM-PCR protocol with three rounds of nested PCR amplified TCRbeta. TCRdb fed the multiplex PCR reads into MiXCR, producing one record per CDR3 protein. The table shows approximately 150,000 distinct CDR3 sequences, with around two thirds occurring only once. Overall study results and limits: Patients with more diverse tumor TCRs had worse survival.

The template was RNA from unsorted bulk tissue. Sequenced input: lung tumor tissue. The TCR was taken from a man in his 60s with small cell lung cancer.

The CDR3 sequence: CASSPGGADTQYF. Here the CDR3 DNA reads TGTGCCAGCAGCCCAGGGGGCGCGGATACGCAGTATTTT. The chain uses TRBV28 and TRBJ2-3; TRBD1 matches at 8 bases. Germline lookup yields CDR1 MDHEN and CDR2 SYDVKM. V shed 6 bases, J shed 6 bases, and the junction held 5 bases outside the gene matches. The CDR3 spans 13 residues. Variable domain in full (rest from reference TRBV28 and TRBJ2-3): DVKVTQSSRYLVKRTGEKVFLECVQDMDHENMFWYRQDPGLGLRLIYFSYDVKMKEKGDIPEGYSVSREKKERFSLILESASTNQTSMYLCASSPGGADTQYFGPGTRLTVL.